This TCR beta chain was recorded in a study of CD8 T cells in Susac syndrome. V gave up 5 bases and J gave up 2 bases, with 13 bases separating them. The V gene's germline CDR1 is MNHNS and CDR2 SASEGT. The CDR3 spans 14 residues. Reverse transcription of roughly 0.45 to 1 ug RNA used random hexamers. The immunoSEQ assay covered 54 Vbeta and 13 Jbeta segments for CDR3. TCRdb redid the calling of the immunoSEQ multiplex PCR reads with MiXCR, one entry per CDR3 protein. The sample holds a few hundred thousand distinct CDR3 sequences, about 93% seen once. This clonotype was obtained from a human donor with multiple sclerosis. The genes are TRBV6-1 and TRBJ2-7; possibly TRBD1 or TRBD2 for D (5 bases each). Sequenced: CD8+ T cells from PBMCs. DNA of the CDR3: TGTGCCAGCAGTAGACGGGACGTAACCTACGAGCAGTACTTC. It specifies CASSRRDVTYEQYF.